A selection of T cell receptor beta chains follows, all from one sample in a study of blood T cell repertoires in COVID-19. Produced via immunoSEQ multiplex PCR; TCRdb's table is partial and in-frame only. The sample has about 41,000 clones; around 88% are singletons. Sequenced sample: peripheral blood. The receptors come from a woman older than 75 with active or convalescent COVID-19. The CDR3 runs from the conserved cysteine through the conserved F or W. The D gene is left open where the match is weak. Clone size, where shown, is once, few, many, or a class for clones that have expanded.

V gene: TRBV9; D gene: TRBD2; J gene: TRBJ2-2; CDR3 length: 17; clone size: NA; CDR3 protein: CASSAPLGGRVTGELFF; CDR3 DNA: TGTGCCAGCAGCGCCCCTCTTGGCGGGAGGGTCACCGGGGAGCTGTTTTTT
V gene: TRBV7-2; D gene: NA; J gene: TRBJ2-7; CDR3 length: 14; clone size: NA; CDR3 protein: CASSQTSLVYEQYF; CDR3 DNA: TGTGCCAGCAGCCAGACTAGTTTGGTCTACGAGCAGTACTTC
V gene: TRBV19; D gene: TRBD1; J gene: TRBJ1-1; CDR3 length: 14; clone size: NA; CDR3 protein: CASRMTGMNTEAFF; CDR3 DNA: TGTGCCAGTAGAATGACAGGGATGAACACTGAAGCTTTCTTT
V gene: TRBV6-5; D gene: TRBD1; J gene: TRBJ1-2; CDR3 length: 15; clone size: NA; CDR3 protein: CASRQTETGGYGYTF; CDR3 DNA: TGTGCCAGCAGACAAACAGAGACAGGGGGCTATGGCTACACCTTC
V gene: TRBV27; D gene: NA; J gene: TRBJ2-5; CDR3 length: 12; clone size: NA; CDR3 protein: CARPPKQETQYF; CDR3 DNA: TGTGCCAGGCCTCCTAAACAAGAGACCCAGTACTTC
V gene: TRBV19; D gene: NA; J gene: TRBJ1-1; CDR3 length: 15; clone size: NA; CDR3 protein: CASSFPDRPNTEAFF; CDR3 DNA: TGTGCCAGTAGTTTCCCAGACAGGCCGAACACTGAAGCTTTCTTT
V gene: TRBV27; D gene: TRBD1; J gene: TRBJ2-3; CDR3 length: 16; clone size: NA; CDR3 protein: CASSPGDRSITDTQYF; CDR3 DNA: TGTGCCAGCAGTCCCGGGGACAGAAGTATCACAGATACGCAGTATTTT
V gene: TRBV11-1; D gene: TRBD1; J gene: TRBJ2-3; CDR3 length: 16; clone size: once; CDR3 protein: CASSSRDRENPDTQYF; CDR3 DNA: TGTGCCAGCAGCTCCCGGGACAGGGAGAATCCAGATACGCAGTATTTT
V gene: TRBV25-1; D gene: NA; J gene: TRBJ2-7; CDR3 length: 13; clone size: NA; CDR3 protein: CASSELQGHEQYF; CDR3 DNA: TGTGCCAGCAGTGAACTACAGGGTCACGAGCAGTACTTC
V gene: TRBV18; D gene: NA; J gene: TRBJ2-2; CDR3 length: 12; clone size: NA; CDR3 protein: CASSPRTGELFF; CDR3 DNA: TGTGCCAGCTCACCCCGGACCGGGGAGCTGTTTTTT
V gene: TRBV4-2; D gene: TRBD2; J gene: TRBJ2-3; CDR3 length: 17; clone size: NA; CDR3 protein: CASSQDLRDRGADTQYF; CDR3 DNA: TGTGCCAGCAGCCAAGATCTGCGGGACCGGGGGGCAGATACGCAGTATTTT
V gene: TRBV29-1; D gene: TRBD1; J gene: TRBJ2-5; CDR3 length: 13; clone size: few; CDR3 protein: CSVEGQLKETQYF; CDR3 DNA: TGCAGCGTTGAGGGACAGCTAAAAGAGACCCAGTACTTC
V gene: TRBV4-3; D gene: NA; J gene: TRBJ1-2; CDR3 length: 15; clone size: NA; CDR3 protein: CASSQDGRANYGYTF; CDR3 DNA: TGCGCCAGCAGCCAAGACGGGAGAGCTAACTATGGCTACACCTTC
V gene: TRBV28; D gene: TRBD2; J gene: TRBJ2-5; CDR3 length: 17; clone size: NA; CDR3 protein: CASSPSQAGGNRETQYF; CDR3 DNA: TGTGCCAGCAGTCCCTCACAGGCGGGGGGCAATCGGGAGACCCAGTACTTC
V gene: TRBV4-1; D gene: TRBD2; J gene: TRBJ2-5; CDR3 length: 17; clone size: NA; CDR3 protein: CASSQPNGLAGEETQYF; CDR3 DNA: TGCGCCAGCAGCCAACCTAATGGACTAGCGGGAGAGGAGACCCAGTACTTC
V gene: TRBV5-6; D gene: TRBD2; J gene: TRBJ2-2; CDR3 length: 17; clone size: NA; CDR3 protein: CASSRGSGLRGTGELFF; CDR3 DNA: TGTGCCAGCAGCCGCGGGAGTGGGCTTAGAGGCACCGGGGAGCTGTTTTTT
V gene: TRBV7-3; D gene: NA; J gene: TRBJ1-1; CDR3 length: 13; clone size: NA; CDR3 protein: CASSSQKNTEAFF; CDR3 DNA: TGTGCCAGCAGCTCCCAAAAAAACACTGAAGCTTTCTTT
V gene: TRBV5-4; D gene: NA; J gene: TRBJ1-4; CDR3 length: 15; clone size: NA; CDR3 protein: CASSPGVGANEKLFF; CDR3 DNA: TGTGCCAGCAGCCCGGGGGTTGGAGCTAATGAAAAACTGTTTTTT
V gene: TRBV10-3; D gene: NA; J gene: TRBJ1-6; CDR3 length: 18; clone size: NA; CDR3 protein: CAISANRGSSEGHSPLHF; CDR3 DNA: TGTGCCATCAGTGCTAACCGAGGCTCGAGTGAGGGCCATTCACCCCTCCACTTT
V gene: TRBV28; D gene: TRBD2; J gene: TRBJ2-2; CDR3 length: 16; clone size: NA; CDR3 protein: CASSSGLAGANGELFF; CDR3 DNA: TGTGCCAGCAGTTCGGGACTAGCGGGAGCGAACGGGGAGCTGTTTTTT
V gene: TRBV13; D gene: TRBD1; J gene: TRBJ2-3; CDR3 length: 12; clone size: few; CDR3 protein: CASSLRTGRTYF; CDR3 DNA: TGTGCCAGCAGCTTACGGACAGGGCGGACGTATTTT
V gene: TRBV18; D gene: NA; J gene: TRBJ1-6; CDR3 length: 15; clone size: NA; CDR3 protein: CASSPTGLGNSPLHF; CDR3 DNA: TGTGCCAGCTCACCCACAGGTTTGGGAAATTCACCCCTCCACTTT
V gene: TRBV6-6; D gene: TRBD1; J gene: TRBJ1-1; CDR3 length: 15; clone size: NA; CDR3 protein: CASTPQGVMNTEAFF; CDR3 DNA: TGTGCCAGCACCCCACAGGGGGTAATGAACACTGAAGCTTTCTTT
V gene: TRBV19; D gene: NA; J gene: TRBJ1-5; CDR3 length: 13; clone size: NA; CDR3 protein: CASTTVSNQPQHF; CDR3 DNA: TGTGCCAGTACGACAGTTAGCAATCAGCCCCAGCATTTT
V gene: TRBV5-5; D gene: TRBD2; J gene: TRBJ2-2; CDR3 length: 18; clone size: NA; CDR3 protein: CASSPTGTSGRNTGELFF; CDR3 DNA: TGTGCCAGCAGCCCTACCGGGACTAGCGGGAGGAACACCGGGGAGCTGTTTTTT
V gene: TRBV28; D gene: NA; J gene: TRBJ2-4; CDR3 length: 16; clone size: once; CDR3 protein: CASSSPPGGGFNIQYF; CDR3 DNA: TGTGCCAGCAGTTCCCCGCCGGGAGGGGGCTTCAACATTCAGTACTTC
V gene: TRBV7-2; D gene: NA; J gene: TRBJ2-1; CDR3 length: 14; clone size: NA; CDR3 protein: CASSLGFRGNEQFF; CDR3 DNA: TGTGCCAGCAGCTTGGGGTTTAGGGGTAATGAGCAGTTCTTC
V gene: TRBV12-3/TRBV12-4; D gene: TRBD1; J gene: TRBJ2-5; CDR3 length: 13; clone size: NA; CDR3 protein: CASRGQGYETQYF; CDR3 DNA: TGTGCCAGCAGGGGACAGGGGTACGAGACCCAGTACTTC
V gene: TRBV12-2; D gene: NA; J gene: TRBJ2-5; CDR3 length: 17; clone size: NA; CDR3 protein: CASRLDVGREYQETQYF; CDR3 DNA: TGTGCAAGTCGCTTAGATGTAGGGCGGGAGTACCAAGAGACCCAGTACTTC
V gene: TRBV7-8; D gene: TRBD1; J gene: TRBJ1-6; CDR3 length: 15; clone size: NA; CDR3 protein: CASSFPGTGGSPLHF; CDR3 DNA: TGTGCCAGCAGCTTCCCCGGGACAGGGGGTTCACCCCTCCACTTT
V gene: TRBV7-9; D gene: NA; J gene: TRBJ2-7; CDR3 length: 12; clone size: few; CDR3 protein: CASSPGSYEQYF; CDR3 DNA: TGTGCCAGCAGCCCCGGCTCCTACGAGCAGTACTTC
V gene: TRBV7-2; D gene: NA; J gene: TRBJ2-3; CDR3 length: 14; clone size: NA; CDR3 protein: CASSLQGLELRQYF; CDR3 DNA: TGTGCCAGCAGCTTACAGGGGCTAGAATTGAGGCAGTATTTT
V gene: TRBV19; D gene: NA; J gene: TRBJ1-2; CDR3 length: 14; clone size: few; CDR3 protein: CASSTSTANYGYTF; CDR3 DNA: TGTGCCAGTAGTACCTCGACAGCTAACTATGGCTACACCTTC
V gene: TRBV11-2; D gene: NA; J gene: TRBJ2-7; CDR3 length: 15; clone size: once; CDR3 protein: CASSLDPISLYEQYF; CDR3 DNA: TGTGCCAGCAGCTTAGATCCTATTTCTCTCTACGAGCAGTACTTC
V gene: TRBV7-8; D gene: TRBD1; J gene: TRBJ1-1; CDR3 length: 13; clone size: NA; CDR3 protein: CASSLTGGTEAFF; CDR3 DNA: TGTGCCAGCAGCTTAACAGGGGGCACTGAAGCTTTCTTT
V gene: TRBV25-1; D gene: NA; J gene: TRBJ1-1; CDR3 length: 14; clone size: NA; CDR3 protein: CASQPQGPNTEAFF; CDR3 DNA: TGTGCCAGCCAACCACAGGGCCCGAACACTGAAGCTTTCTTT
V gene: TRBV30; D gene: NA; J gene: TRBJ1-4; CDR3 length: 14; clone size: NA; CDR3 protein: CAWSGTGSGEKLFF; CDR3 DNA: TGTGCCTGGAGTGGTACGGGGTCTGGAGAAAAACTGTTTTTT
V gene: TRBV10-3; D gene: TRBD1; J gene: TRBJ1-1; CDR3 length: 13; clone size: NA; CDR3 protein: CAIRDRGNTEAFF; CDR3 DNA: TGTGCCATCAGGGACAGGGGGAACACTGAAGCTTTCTTT
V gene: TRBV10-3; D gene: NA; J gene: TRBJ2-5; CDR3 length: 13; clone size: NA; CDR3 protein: CAISPTGGETQYF; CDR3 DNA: TGTGCCATCAGTCCGACTGGAGGAGAGACCCAGTACTTC
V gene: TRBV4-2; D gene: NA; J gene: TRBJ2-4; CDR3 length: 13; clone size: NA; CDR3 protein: CASSQEDNGIQYF; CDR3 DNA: TGTGCCAGCAGCCAAGAGGACAACGGCATTCAGTACTTC
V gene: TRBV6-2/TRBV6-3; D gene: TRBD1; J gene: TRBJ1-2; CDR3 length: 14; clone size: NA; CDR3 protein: CASSQGQGAYGYTF; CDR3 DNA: TGTGCCAGCAGCCAAGGACAGGGGGCGTATGGCTACACCTTC
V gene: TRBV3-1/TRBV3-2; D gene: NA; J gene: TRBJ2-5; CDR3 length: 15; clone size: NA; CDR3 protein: CASSQDIQRQETQYF; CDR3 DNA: TGTGCCAGCAGCCAAGATATTCAGCGGCAAGAGACCCAGTACTTC